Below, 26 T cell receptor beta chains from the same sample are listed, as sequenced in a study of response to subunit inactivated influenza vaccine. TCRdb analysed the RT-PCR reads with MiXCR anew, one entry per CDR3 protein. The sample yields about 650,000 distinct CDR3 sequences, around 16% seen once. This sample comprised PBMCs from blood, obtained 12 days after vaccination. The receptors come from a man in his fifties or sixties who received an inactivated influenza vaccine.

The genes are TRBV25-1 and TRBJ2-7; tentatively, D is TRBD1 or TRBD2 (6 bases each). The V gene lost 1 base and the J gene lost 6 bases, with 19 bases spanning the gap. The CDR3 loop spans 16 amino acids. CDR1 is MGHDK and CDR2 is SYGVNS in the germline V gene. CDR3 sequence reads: CASSESVWGRGGEQYF. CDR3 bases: TGTGCCAGCAGTGAATCGGTGTGGGGCAGGGGAGGCGAGCAGTACTTC.

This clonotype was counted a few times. CDR3 residues: CASSLGQGLSYNEQFF. CDR3 DNA: TGTGCCAGCAGCTTGGGACAGGGGTTGTCCTACAATGAGCAGTTCTTC. The rearrangement uses TRBV7-9 and TRBJ2-1, with TRBD1 identical over 10 bases. The CDR3 runs to 16 residues. Germline values: CDR1 SEHNR, CDR2 FQNEAQ (reference sequence). After removal of 3 bases from V and 1 base from J, the junction contained 3 bases not matched to a gene. Together with reference TRBV7-9 and TRBJ2-1, the CDR3 gives the full variable domain: DTGVSQNPRHKITKRGQNVTFRCDPISEHNRLYWYRQTLGQGPEFLTYFQNEAQLEKSRLLSDRFSAERPKGSFSTLEIQRTEQGDSAMYLCASSLGQGLSYNEQFFGPGTRLTVL.

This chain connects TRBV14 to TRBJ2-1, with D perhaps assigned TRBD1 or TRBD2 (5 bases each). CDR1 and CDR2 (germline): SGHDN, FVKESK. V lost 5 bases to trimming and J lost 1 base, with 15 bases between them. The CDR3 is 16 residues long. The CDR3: CASSWGSFLSYNEQFF. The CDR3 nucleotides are TGTGCCAGCAGCTGGGGGAGTTTCTTGTCCTACAATGAGCAGTTCTTC.

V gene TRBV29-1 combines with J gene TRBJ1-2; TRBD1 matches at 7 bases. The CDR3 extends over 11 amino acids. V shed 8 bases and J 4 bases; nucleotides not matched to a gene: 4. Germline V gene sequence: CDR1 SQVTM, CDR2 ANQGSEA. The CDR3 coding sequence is TGCAGCATCCGGGACAGCTATGGCTACACCTTC. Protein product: CSIRDSYGYTF.

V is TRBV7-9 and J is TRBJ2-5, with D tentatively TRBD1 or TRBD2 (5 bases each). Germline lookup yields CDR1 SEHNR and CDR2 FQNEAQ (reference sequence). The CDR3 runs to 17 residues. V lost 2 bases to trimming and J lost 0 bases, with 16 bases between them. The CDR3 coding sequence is TGTGCCAGCAGCTTAATCGGCAGCTGGGGGTACCAAGAGACCCAGTACTTC. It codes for CASSLIGSWGYQETQYF.

In DNA, the CDR3 is TGTGCCAGCATGGTATCGGGTAGCACAGATACGCAGTATTTT. It specifies CASMVSGSTDTQYF. The chain carries TRBV6-2 or TRBV6-3 and TRBJ2-3; D not resolved. The CDR3 length is 14 residues. Germline V CDR1 and CDR2: MNHEY, SVGEGT. The V gene lost 7 bases and the J gene lost 0 bases, with 11 bases spanning the gap.

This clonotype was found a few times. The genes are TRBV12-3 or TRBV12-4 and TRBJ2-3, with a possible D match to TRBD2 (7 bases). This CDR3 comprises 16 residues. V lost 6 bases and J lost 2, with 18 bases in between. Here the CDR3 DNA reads TGTGCCAGCAGCAATTGGGAGGGGGAGAACACAGATACGCAGTATTTT. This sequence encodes CASSNWEGENTDTQYF.

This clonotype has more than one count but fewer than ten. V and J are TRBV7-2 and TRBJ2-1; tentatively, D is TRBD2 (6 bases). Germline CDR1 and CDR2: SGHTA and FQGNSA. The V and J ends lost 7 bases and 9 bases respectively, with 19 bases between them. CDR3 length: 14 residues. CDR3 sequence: CASTAQTLAGEQFF. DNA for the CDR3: TGTGCCAGCACCGCCCAAACACTAGCCGGTGAGCAGTTCTTC.

The CDR3 coding sequence is TGTGCCAGCAGAACTACCTCCGGGACGCCTTACACCGGGGAGCTGTTTTTT. It is translated as CASRTTSGTPYTGELFF. The V call is TRBV6-2 or TRBV6-3, the J call TRBJ2-2; D possibly matches TRBD1 or TRBD2 (5 bases each). Between the trimmed V and J ends, which lost 6 bases and 3 bases, there was a span of 20 bases. This CDR3 contains 17 residues. Germline CDR1 is MNHEY and CDR2 is SVGEGT.

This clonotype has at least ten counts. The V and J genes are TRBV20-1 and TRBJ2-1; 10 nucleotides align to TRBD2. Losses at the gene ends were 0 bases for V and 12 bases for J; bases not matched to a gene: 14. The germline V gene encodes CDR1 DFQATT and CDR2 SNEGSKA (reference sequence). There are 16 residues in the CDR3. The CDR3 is CSARDLASSGSWAQFF. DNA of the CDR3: TGCAGTGCTAGAGATCTGGCGTCTAGCGGGAGTTGGGCGCAGTTCTTC.

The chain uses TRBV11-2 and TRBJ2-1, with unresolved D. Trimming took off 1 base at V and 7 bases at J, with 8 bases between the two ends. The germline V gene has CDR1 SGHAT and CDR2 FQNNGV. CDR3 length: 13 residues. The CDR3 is CASSLALRNEQFF. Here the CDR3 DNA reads TGTGCCAGCAGCTTAGCTTTACGGAATGAGCAGTTCTTC.

CDR3 nucleotides: TGTGCCAGCAGCCCGCGGGGCCCCAGGGACGAGCAGTACTTC. Encoded protein: CASSPRGPRDEQYF. This rearrangement joins TRBV11-2 to TRBJ2-7; D perhaps matches TRBD2 (6 bases). This CDR3 is 14 amino acids long. CDR1 is SGHAT and CDR2 is FQNNGV in the germline V gene. V dropped 5 bases and J dropped 5 bases, with 16 bases sitting between them.

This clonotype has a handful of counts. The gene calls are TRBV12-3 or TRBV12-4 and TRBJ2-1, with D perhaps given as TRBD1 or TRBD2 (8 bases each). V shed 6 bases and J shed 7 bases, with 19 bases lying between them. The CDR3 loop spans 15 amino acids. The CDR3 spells CASRQGGLVWNEQFF. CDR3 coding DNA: TGTGCCAGCAGACAGGGGGGACTAGTATGGAATGAGCAGTTCTTC.

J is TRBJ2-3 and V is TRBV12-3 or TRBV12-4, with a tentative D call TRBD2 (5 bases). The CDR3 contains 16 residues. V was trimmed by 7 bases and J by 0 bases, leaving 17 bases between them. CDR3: CASTPFIAFSTDTQYF. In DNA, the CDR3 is TGTGCCAGCACCCCTTTTATAGCGTTTAGCACAGATACGCAGTATTTT.

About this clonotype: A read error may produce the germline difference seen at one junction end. The CDR3 sequence is CSGQNNEAFF. The CDR3 coding sequence is TGCAGCGGACAGAACAATGAAGCTTTCTTT. The V call is TRBV29-1, the J call TRBJ1-1, with a possible D match to TRBD1 (5 bases). Germline CDR1 is SQVTM and CDR2 is ANQGSEA. This CDR3 is 10 amino acids long.

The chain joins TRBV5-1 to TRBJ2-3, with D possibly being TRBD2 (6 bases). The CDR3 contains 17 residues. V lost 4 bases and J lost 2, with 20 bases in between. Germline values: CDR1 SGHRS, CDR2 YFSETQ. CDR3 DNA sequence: TGCGCCAGCAGCCCAACTACTTTGGCGGGGTTCACAGATACGCAGTATTTT. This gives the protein CASSPTTLAGFTDTQYF.

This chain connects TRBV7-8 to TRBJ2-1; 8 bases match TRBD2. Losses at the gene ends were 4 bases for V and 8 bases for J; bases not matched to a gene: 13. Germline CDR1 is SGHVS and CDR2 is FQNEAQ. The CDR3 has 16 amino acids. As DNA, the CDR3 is TGTGCCAGCAGCTCCCCCGGTGTGAGCGGGAGCTATGAGCAGTTCTTC. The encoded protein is CASSSPGVSGSYEQFF. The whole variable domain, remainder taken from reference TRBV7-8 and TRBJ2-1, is GAGVSQSPRYKVAKRGQDVALRCDPISGHVSLFWYQQALGQGPEFLTYFQNEAQLDKSGLPSDRFFAERPEGSVSTLKIQRTQQEDSAVYLCASSSPGVSGSYEQFFGPGTRLTVL.

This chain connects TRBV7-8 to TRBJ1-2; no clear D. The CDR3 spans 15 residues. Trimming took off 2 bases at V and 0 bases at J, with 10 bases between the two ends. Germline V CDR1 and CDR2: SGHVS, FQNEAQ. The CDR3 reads CASSLSGSTNYGYTF. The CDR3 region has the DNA TGTGCCAGCAGCTTATCGGGCAGCACTAACTATGGCTACACCTTC.

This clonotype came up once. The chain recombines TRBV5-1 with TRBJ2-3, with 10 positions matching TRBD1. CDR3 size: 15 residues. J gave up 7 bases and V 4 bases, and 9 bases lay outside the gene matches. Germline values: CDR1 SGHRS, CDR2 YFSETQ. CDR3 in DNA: TGCGCCAGCAGCGCACAGACAGGGGGCCTAAATACGCAGTATTTT. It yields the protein CASSAQTGGLNTQYF.

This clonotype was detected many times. CDR3 protein: CASSLDRVNGYTF. The CDR3 DNA is TGTGCCAGCAGCTTAGACAGGGTAAATGGCTACACCTTC. V usage is TRBV7-9 and J usage is TRBJ1-2, with D possibly matching TRBD1 (6 bases). V was pared by 1 base and J by 6 bases, with 9 bases between. Germline-derived CDR1 and CDR2 are SEHNR and FQNEAQ (reference sequence). The CDR3 totals 13 residues. Full variable domain (remainder filled in from reference TRBV7-9 and TRBJ1-2): DTGVSQNPRHKITKRGQNVTFRCDPISEHNRLYWYRQTLGQGPEFLTYFQNEAQLEKSRLLSDRFSAERPKGSFSTLEIQRTEQGDSAMYLCASSLDRVNGYTFGSGTRLTVV.

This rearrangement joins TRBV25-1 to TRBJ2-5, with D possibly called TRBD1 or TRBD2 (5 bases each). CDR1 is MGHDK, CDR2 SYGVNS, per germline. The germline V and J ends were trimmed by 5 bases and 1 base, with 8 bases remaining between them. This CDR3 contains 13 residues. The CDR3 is CASSWGPQETQYF. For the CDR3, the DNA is TGTGCCAGCAGTTGGGGACCCCAAGAGACCCAGTACTTC.

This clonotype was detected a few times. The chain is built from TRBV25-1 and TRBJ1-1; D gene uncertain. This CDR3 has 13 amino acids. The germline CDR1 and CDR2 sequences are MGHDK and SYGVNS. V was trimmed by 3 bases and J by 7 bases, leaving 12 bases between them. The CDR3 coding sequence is TGTGCCAGCAGTGAGGTCGGGCTTGGTGAAGCTTTCTTT. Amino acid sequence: CASSEVGLGEAFF.

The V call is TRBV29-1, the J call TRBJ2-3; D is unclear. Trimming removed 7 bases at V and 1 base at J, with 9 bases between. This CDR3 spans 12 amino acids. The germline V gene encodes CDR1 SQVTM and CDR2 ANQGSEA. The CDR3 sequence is CSGHRGTDTQYF. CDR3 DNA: TGCAGCGGACACCGGGGCACAGATACGCAGTATTTT.

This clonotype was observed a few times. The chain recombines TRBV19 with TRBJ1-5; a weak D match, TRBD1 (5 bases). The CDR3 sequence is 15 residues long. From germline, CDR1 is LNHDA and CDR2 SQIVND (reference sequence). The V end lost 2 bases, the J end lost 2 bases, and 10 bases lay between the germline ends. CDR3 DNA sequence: TGTGCCAGTAGTATAACAGCGACAGGCAATCAGCCCCAGCATTTT. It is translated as CASSITATGNQPQHF. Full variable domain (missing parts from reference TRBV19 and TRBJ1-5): DGGITQSPKYLFRKEGQNVTLSCEQNLNHDAMYWYRQDPGQGLRLIYYSQIVNDFQKGDIAEGYSVSREKKESFPLTVTSAQKNPTAFYLCASSITATGNQPQHFGDGTRLSIL.

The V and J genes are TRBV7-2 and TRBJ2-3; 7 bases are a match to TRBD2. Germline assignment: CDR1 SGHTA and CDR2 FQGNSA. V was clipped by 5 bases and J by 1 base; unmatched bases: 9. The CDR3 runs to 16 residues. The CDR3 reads CASSPGVGGRTDTQYF. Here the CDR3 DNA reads TGTGCCAGCAGCCCGGGGGTGGGAGGGCGCACAGATACGCAGTATTTT.

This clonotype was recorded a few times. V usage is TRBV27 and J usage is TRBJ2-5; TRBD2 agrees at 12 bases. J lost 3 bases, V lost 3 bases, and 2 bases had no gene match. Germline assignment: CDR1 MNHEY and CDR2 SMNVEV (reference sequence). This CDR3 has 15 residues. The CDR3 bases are TGTGCCAGCAGTTTCCTAGCGGGAGGGGAAGAGACCCAGTACTTC. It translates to CASSFLAGGEETQYF.